These 27 T cell receptor beta chains were sequenced from one sample in a study of PD-1 blockade in mismatch repair-deficient tumors. Assay used: immunoSEQ multiplex PCR; TCRdb lists only in-frame clones, some missing. Of 100,000 to 150,000 clones in the sample, 86% were seen once. The source material was peripheral blood, sampled 44 weeks after starting pembrolizumab. These receptors originate from an adult with mismatch repair-deficient cancer.

A single count supports this clone. The chain has TRBV7-2 and TRBJ2-3; D is undetermined. This CDR3 is 14 amino acids long. Germline CDR1 is SGHTA and CDR2 is FQGNSA. V was pared by 4 bases and J by 2 bases, with 10 bases between. The CDR3 spells CASSSQGYTDTQYF. Written as DNA, the CDR3 is TGTGCCAGCAGCTCCCAAGGCTACACAGATACGCAGTATTTT.

This rearrangement joins TRBV6-1 to TRBJ1-2; 9 bases are a match to TRBD1. Germline CDR1 and CDR2: MNHNS and SASEGT. This CDR3 has 14 residues. V shed 6 bases, J shed 2 bases, and the junction held 4 bases outside the gene matches. CDR3 DNA: TGTGCCAGCAGCCACGGACAGGGGAACTATGGCTACACCTTC. As protein: CASSHGQGNYGYTF.

CDR3 in DNA: TGTGCCAGCAGCCTCCGGGACAGGGGGCTCCATGAGCAGTTCTTC. Translation: CASSLRDRGLHEQFF. The chain links TRBV5-6 to TRBJ2-1, with 12 bases fitting TRBD1. Per germline, CDR1 SGHDT and CDR2 YYEEEE. The CDR3 loop spans 15 amino acids. V was clipped by 4 bases and J by 8 bases; unmatched bases: 7. The full variable domain, completed using reference TRBV5-6 and TRBJ2-1, is DAGVTQSPTHLIKTRGQQVTLRCSPKSGHDTVSWYQQALGQGPQFIFQYYEEEERQRGNFPDRFSGHQFPNYSSELNVNALLLGDSALYLCASSLRDRGLHEQFFGPGTRLTVL.

This clone was found a few times. The genes are TRBV2 and TRBJ2-5, with a possible D match to TRBD2 (6 bases). Trimming left V 5 bases short and J 4 bases short, with 14 bases between. The length of the CDR3 is 14 residues. CDR1 SNHLY and CDR2 FYNNEI come from the germline V gene. The CDR3 coding sequence is TGTGCCAGCAGTTGGGGAGGCCTTGGAGAGACCCAGTACTTC. Its protein product is CASSWGGLGETQYF.

The rearrangement links TRBV10-2 to TRBJ1-2; D may be TRBD1 (6 bases). V was cut by 6 bases and J by 6 bases, with 17 bases left in between. From germline, CDR1 is WSHSY and CDR2 SAAADI. The CDR3 is 14 amino acids. In nucleotides, the CDR3 is TGCGCCAGCAGGGTCTCGTCAGGGGTTCATGGCTACACCTTC. This translates into CASRVSSGVHGYTF.

This clone was recorded a few times. V and J are TRBV4-1 and TRBJ2-2; 8 bases fit TRBD1. Germline CDR1 reads MGHRA; CDR2 reads YSYEKL. The CDR3 covers 14 residues. The junction had 6 bases not matched to a gene; V was cut back by 7 bases and J by 5 bases. The CDR3 bases are TGCGCCAGCACCCCCCGGACAGGGACCGGGGAGCTGTTTTTT. Protein: CASTPRTGTGELFF.

V usage is TRBV7-8 and J usage is TRBJ1-2; 9 positions match TRBD1. Germline assignment: CDR1 SGHVS and CDR2 FQNEAQ. The CDR3 spans 16 residues. The junction had 11 bases not matched to a gene; V was cut back by 5 bases and J by 4 bases. The CDR3 sequence is CASSGTGYEETYGYTF. CDR3 DNA: TGTGCCAGCAGCGGGACAGGGTACGAAGAGACCTATGGCTACACCTTC.

This clone showed up just once. The CDR3 is CASSFGPARRGYEQYF. DNA for the CDR3: TGTGCCAGCAGCTTTGGTCCGGCTCGGAGGGGCTACGAGCAGTACTTC. V usage is TRBV11-2 and J usage is TRBJ2-7; possibly TRBD2 for D (6 bases). The CDR3 is 16 residues long. CDR1 is SGHAT, CDR2 FQNNGV, per germline. V was clipped by 3 bases and J by 3 bases, with 18 bases between them. The entire variable domain, with the rest obtained from reference TRBV11-2 and TRBJ2-7, is as follows: EAGVAQSPRYKIIEKRQSVAFWCNPISGHATLYWYQQILGQGPKLLIQFQNNGVVDDSQLPKDRFSAERLKGVDSTLKIQPAKLEDSAVYLCASSFGPARRGYEQYFGPGTRLTVT.

V gene TRBV7-9 combines with J gene TRBJ1-2, with D tentatively TRBD1 (5 bases). Germline CDR1 reads SEHNR; CDR2 reads FQNEAQ (reference sequence). Deletions cut 4 bases from V and 4 bases from J, with 16 bases between. CDR3 length: 15 residues. CDR3 nucleotides: TGTGCCAGCAGCTCTCCTAAACAGGCCGTCTATGGCTACACCTTC. Protein: CASSSPKQAVYGYTF.

The chain recombines TRBV27 with TRBJ2-1; D might be TRBD2 (5 bases). The length of the CDR3 is 15 residues. V lost 5 bases and J lost 0, with 11 bases in between. CDR1 is MNHEY and CDR2 is SMNVEV in the germline V gene (reference sequence). The CDR3 is CASSLTTSSYNEQFF. In DNA form, the CDR3 reads TGTGCCAGCAGTCTGACTACGAGCTCCTACAATGAGCAGTTCTTC.

This sequence joins TRBV5-1 and TRBJ2-7, with D perhaps TRBD2 (6 bases). CDR1 is SGHRS, CDR2 YFSETQ, per germline. This CDR3 contains 12 residues. The germline V and J ends were trimmed by 2 bases and 6 bases, with 9 bases remaining between them. CDR3 sequence reads: CASSFRGGEQYF. The CDR3 nucleotides are TGCGCCAGCAGCTTTCGGGGAGGCGAGCAGTACTTC.

The rearrangement joins TRBV10-2 to TRBJ2-7; TRBD1 might be the D (6 bases). Germline loops: CDR1 WSHSY, CDR2 SAAADI. The V end was cut by 5 bases, the J end by 0 bases, with 8 bases between. There are 13 residues in the CDR3. CDR3 protein: CASSWTDSYEQYF. The CDR3, as DNA: TGCGCCAGCAGTTGGACAGACTCCTACGAGCAGTACTTC.

The V call is TRBV29-1, the J call TRBJ2-7; tentatively, D is TRBD2 (5 bases). Germline V gene sequence: CDR1 SQVTM, CDR2 ANQGSEA. V was clipped by 2 bases and J by 6 bases, with 11 bases between them. CDR3 size: 12 residues. The CDR3: CSVEWPGSEQYF. CDR3 bases: TGCAGCGTTGAATGGCCGGGGTCCGAGCAGTACTTC.

The chain links TRBV19 to TRBJ1-1; maybe TRBD1 (6 bases). The germline V and J ends were trimmed by 9 bases and 5 bases, with 19 bases remaining between them. This CDR3 contains 14 residues. Per the germline V gene, CDR1 is LNHDA and CDR2 is SQIVND (reference sequence). DNA for the CDR3: TGTGCCAGCACTAATTCCAGGGGCTTGACTGAAGCTTTCTTT. Protein sequence: CASTNSRGLTEAFF.

The V call is TRBV27, the J call TRBJ2-2; a possible D gene is TRBD2 (6 bases). The CDR3 totals 20 residues. Germline V gives CDR1 MNHEY, CDR2 SMNVEV (reference sequence). V gave up 2 bases and J gave up 1 base, with 23 bases separating them. CDR3 nucleotides: TGTGCCAGCAGTTTAAGTAGGGTAGTTTGGGACTCATTGAACACCGGGGAGCTGTTTTTT. It yields the protein CASSLSRVVWDSLNTGELFF.

On this clone itself: Other DNA sequences in this sample translate to the same CDR3. This rearrangement joins TRBV5-6 to TRBJ1-5, with no clear D. CDR1 and CDR2 from the germline V gene are SGHDT and YYEEEE. The CDR3 spans 12 residues. Deletions cut 0 bases from V and 4 bases from J, with 2 bases between. The CDR3 DNA sequence: TGTGCCAGCAGCTTGGGAAATCAGCCCCAGCATTTT. It encodes CASSLGNQPQHF.

The rearrangement links TRBV4-1 to TRBJ1-2, with TRBD1 as a possible D gene (5 bases). The germline V and J ends were trimmed by 0 bases and 0 bases, with 11 bases remaining between them. The CDR3 contains 16 residues. Germline V gene sequence: CDR1 MGHRA, CDR2 YSYEKL. CDR3 residues: CASSQDSTAANYGYTF. The DNA for the CDR3 is TGCGCCAGCAGCCAAGATTCGACAGCAGCTAACTATGGCTACACCTTC.

V and J are TRBV4-3 and TRBJ2-5, with 7 bases identical to TRBD2. CDR3 length equals 16 residues. J lost 6 bases, V lost 1 base, and 11 bases had no gene match. CDR1 is LGHNA and CDR2 is YSLEER in the germline V gene. CDR3 region: CASSQGLREGRKTQYF. The CDR3, as DNA: TGCGCCAGCAGCCAAGGCTTGAGGGAGGGCAGAAAGACCCAGTACTTC.

J is TRBJ2-5 and V is TRBV6-5; no reliable D call. Germline CDR1 MNHEY, CDR2 SVGAGI. The CDR3 sequence is 14 residues long. V lost 2 bases and J lost 2, with 9 bases in between. CDR3 protein: CASSYEALQETQYF. The CDR3 DNA is TGTGCCAGCAGTTACGAGGCGCTACAAGAGACCCAGTACTTC.

In this sample, this clone turned up once. The J gene is TRBJ2-3, the V gene TRBV5-1; possibly TRBD2 for D (7 bases). The CDR3 is 14 amino acids. V lost 3 bases and J lost 4, with 12 bases in between. Germline CDR1 SGHRS, CDR2 YFSETQ. CDR3: CASSSGEGADTQYF. CDR3 DNA sequence: TGCGCCAGCAGCTCGGGGGAGGGGGCAGATACGCAGTATTTT.

The V call is TRBV27, the J call TRBJ1-4, with D possibly matching TRBD1 (5 bases). The CDR3 contains 17 residues. The V end lost 5 bases, the J end lost 3 bases, and 19 bases lay between the germline ends. Germline V gene sequence: CDR1 MNHEY, CDR2 SMNVEV (reference sequence). As DNA, the CDR3 is TGTGCCAGCAGTATGTGGGGGACTCCGGAGGCTAATGAAAAACTGTTTTTT. It encodes CASSMWGTPEANEKLFF.

V gene TRBV30 combines with J gene TRBJ1-1; D might be TRBD1 (5 bases). Per germline, CDR1 GTSNPN and CDR2 SVGIG (reference sequence). This CDR3 region has 11 residues. V lost 3 bases to trimming and J lost 4 bases, with 6 bases between them. The CDR3 bases are TGTGCCTGGAGGGGGGGCACTGAAGCTTTCTTT. This translates into CAWRGGTEAFF.

The chain links TRBV4-1 to TRBJ2-5; D ambiguous. This CDR3 is 13 amino acids long. V was shortened by 1 base and J by 6 bases, with 9 bases between the two germline ends. Germline assignment: CDR1 MGHRA and CDR2 YSYEKL. CDR3 sequence: CASSQGLQKTQYF. Written as DNA, the CDR3 is TGCGCCAGCAGCCAAGGGCTCCAGAAGACCCAGTACTTC.

J is TRBJ2-7 and V is TRBV30; 8 bases agree with TRBD2. The CDR3 length is 13 residues. After removal of 2 bases from V and 3 bases from J, the junction contained 3 bases not matched to a gene. Germline V CDR1 and CDR2: GTSNPN, SVGIG (reference sequence). CDR3 region: CAWSSTSGYEQYF. The CDR3 DNA reads as TGTGCCTGGAGTAGTACTAGCGGCTACGAGCAGTACTTC.

V usage is TRBV4-1 and J usage is TRBJ2-7; D is undetermined. V was trimmed by 1 base and J by 4 bases, leaving 14 bases between them. The CDR3 runs to 15 residues. Germline CDR1 and CDR2: MGHRA and YSYEKL. The CDR3 region has the DNA TGCGCCAGCAGCCAAGGATCGGCAGGATCTTACGAGCAGTACTTC. Its protein is CASSQGSAGSYEQYF.

Remarks on this clone: At one boundary the junction diverges from the germline segment, which might be a read error. This chain uses TRBV4-3 with TRBJ2-5, with D unresolved. The CDR3 is 9 amino acids. Germline CDR1 is LGHNA and CDR2 is YSLEER. The CDR3 spells CASSHKVHF. The CDR3 nucleotides read TGCGCCAGCAGCCATAAGGTCCACTTC.

This clone was seen only once. The chain is built from TRBV5-1 and TRBJ1-4; TRBD1 aligns across 7 bases. J lost 8 bases, V lost 5 bases, and 12 bases had no gene match. This CDR3 contains 15 residues. CDR1 and CDR2 (germline): SGHRS, YFSETQ. CDR3 nucleotides: TGCGCCAGCAGACTCGGACAGGCTGGAGGAGAAAAACTGTTTTTT. This translates into CASRLGQAGGEKLFF.